This T cell receptor (beta chain) was profiled in a study of beta chain features in type 1 diabetes. Study details: The samples had approximately 110 million sorted cells examined in all. General study points: All four CD4+ subsets from Type 1 diabetes patients carried moderately but significantly shorter TCRB CDR3s.

The CDR3 spans 12 residues. Looked up from germline, CDR1 is SGHTA and CDR2 is FQGNSA. The V gene end was trimmed by 8 bases and the J gene end by 4 bases; junction bases not matched to a gene: 1. Turning to this clone: Its antigen is unidentified.

Researchers reported sorting CD4+ naive, central memory, regulatory and stem cell-like memory cells via CD45RO/CCR7/CD25/CD127/CD95/CD27. Expressed TCRB transcripts were sequenced because the isolated RNA had all been reverse transcribed beforehand. Profiling relied on immunoSEQ multiplex PCR, and the TCRdb table lists in-frame clones only, not all of them. The sample has 630,000 or so clones, over 12% seen once. Sequencing used naive CD4+ T cells from blood. The chain carries TRBV7-2 and TRBJ2-1; 8 bases are a match to TRBD2. This receptor was taken from a young man with type 1 diabetes. CDR3 sequence: CASSSGYNEQFF. CDR3 DNA: TGTGCCAGCTCTAGCGGGTACAATGAGCAGTTCTTC. Looking up the rest from reference TRBV7-2 and TRBJ2-1 gives the full variable domain: GAGVSQSPSNKVTEKGKDVELRCDPISGHTALYWYRQSLGQGLEFLIYFQGNSAPDKSGLPSDRFSAERTGGSVSTLTIQRTQQEDSAVYLCASSSGYNEQFFGPGTRLTVL.